The clone carrying this T cell receptor beta chain was seen a few times. Seattle researchers signed up patients amid active infection and tracked them longitudinally. Per the original methods: Estimation of nucleated cell counts was performed using reference gene primer amplification. Clones were sequenced by immunoSEQ multiplex PCR, and TCRdb holds only the in-frame ones, with some missing. The V and J calls and clone size are taken from that table; D and trimming were inferred from the DNA. The top ten hold over 2% of the sample, which has around 260,000 clones, 91% seen once. The CDR3 has 15 residues. Germline CDR1 and CDR2: SNHLY and FYNNEI. V shed 5 bases and J 2 bases; nucleotides not matched to a gene: 8. The source of the sample is a study of blood T cell repertoires in COVID-19. The wider study: Samples of COVID-19 (acute and convalescent) were obtained from the United States, Italy and Spain. Nucleic acid was either cDNA or gDNA, and it came from T cells, B-cell-depleted T cells, or PBMCs.

This chain links TRBV2 with TRBJ1-2; 7 bases line up with TRBD1. The specimen was peripheral blood. The sequence derives from a woman in her twenties or thirties with COVID-19, enrolled during active disease. This chain's CDR3 is CASSPRGTANYGYTF. Here the CDR3 DNA reads TGTGCCAGCAGTCCCCGGGGGACAGCAAACTATGGCTACACCTTC.